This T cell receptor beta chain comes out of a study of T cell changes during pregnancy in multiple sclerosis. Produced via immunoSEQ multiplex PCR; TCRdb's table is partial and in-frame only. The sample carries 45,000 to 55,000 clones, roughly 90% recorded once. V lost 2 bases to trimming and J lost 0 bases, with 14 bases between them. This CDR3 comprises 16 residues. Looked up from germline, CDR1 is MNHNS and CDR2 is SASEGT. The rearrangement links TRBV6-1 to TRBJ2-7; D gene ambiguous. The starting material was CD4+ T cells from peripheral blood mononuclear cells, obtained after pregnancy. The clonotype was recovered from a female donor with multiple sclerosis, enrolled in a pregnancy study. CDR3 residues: CASSEREVIRSYEQYF. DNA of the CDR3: TGTGCCAGCAGTGAACGTGAGGTTATCCGCTCCTACGAGCAGTACTTC.